The 23 T cell receptor beta chains listed next were all sequenced from one sample in a study of blood T cell repertoires in COVID-19. Assay: immunoSEQ multiplex PCR; the TCRdb copy retains only in-frame clones and omits some. The sample shows under 450,000 clones, approximately 90% of them seen only once. The sequenced material came from peripheral blood. All receptors come from a woman between 45 and 65 years old with COVID-19, enrolled during active disease.

The rearrangement links TRBV7-2 to TRBJ1-2; weak D call: TRBD1 (6 bases). V gave up 5 bases and J gave up 3 bases, with 10 bases separating them. This CDR3 has 13 amino acids. CDR1 is SGHTA, CDR2 FQGNSA, per germline. As DNA, the CDR3 is TGTGCCAGCAGCCTAGGGGGGGACTATGGCTACACCTTC. This encodes CASSLGGDYGYTF.

V gene TRBV6-5 combines with J gene TRBJ1-3; TRBD1 is a possible D gene (6 bases). The CDR3 consists of 12 residues. Germline lookup yields CDR1 MNHEY and CDR2 SVGAGI. V dropped 6 bases and J dropped 10 bases, with 13 bases sitting between them. The CDR3 DNA sequence: TGTGCCAGCAGGTCCACAGGGTGGACCATATATTTT. It is translated as CASRSTGWTIYF.

This clone has more than one count but fewer than ten. The chain couples TRBV5-6 to TRBJ2-5; tentatively, D is TRBD2 (6 bases). The CDR3 has 18 amino acids. The ends were cut back, 1 base at V and 5 bases at J, with 24 bases in the middle. Germline V lookup: CDR1 SGHDT, CDR2 YYEEEE. Written as DNA, the CDR3 is TGTGCCAGCAGCTTGTTCTGGTCGCGGGACGGCCGGGGGGAGACCCAGTACTTC. Translated, it gives CASSLFWSRDGRGETQYF.

This clone was observed once. The rearrangement links TRBV28 to TRBJ1-1, with 8 positions matching TRBD1. The CDR3 sequence is 16 residues long. The V segment lost 6 bases and the J segment 6 bases; nucleotides outside the gene matches: 15. In germline, CDR1 is MDHEN, CDR2 SYDVKM. CDR3 nucleotides: TGTGCCAGCAGGGGGATCCGGGGGCGGACAGGGCCTGAAGCTTTCTTT. This codes for CASRGIRGRTGPEAFF.

This rearrangement joins TRBV28 to TRBJ1-1, with D perhaps TRBD1 (6 bases). The CDR3 covers 14 residues. V was trimmed by 6 bases and J by 5 bases, leaving 16 bases between them. CDR1 is MDHEN and CDR2 is SYDVKM in the germline V gene. The CDR3 spells CASSGRGEGTEAFF. In nucleotides, the CDR3 is TGTGCCAGCAGCGGCAGGGGTGAGGGGACTGAAGCTTTCTTT.

The V and J genes are TRBV18 and TRBJ2-3, with TRBD1 matching over 7 bases. This CDR3 comprises 15 residues. CDR1 KGHSH and CDR2 LQKENI come from the germline V gene. V shed 4 bases and J 0 bases; nucleotides not matched to a gene: 4. The CDR3 DNA reads TGTGCCAGCTCACTTAGACAGGGCAGCACAGATACGCAGTATTTT. Translating gives CASSLRQGSTDTQYF.

The CDR3 nucleotides read TGTGCCAGCAGTGAATACATTGGAAACACCATATATTTT. Its protein is CASSEYIGNTIYF. The V call is TRBV6-1, the J call TRBJ1-3; D not certain. V was clipped by 2 bases and J by 3 bases, with 5 bases between them. Germline V gene data show CDR1 as MNHNS and CDR2 as SASEGT. This CDR3 comprises 13 residues.

J is TRBJ1-1 and V is TRBV6-5; 8 bases agree with TRBD1. Per germline, CDR1 MNHEY and CDR2 SVGAGI. The junction had 6 bases not matched to a gene; V was cut back by 7 bases and J by 2 bases. The CDR3 spans 14 residues. In DNA, the CDR3 is TGTGCCAGCACCCCCGGACAGGGCAACACTGAAGCTTTCTTT. Translated: CASTPGQGNTEAFF.

The chain uses TRBV28 and TRBJ1-2; TRBD1 matches at 7 bases. The CDR3 loop spans 14 amino acids. CDR1 and CDR2 from the germline V gene are MDHEN and SYDVKM. Trimming took 5 bases from V and 3 from J; bases not matched to a gene: 6. The CDR3 sequence: CASSRIDRDYGYTF. CDR3 bases: TGTGCCAGCAGTCGGATCGACAGGGACTATGGCTACACCTTC.

In this sample, this clone turned up once. This chain joins TRBV28 and TRBJ2-3; 10 nucleotides match TRBD2. This CDR3 has 16 amino acids. Germline V gives CDR1 MDHEN, CDR2 SYDVKM. V gave up 5 bases and J gave up 1 base; unmatched junction bases: 6. CDR3 sequence: CASSMASGGRTDTQYF. The DNA of the CDR3 is TGTGCCAGCAGTATGGCTAGCGGGGGCCGCACAGATACGCAGTATTTT. The full variable domain, with the rest looked up from reference TRBV28 and TRBJ2-3, is DVKVTQSSRYLVKRTGEKVFLECVQDMDHENMFWYRQDPGLGLRLIYFSYDVKMKEKGDIPEGYSVSREKKERFSLILESASTNQTSMYLCASSMASGGRTDTQYFGPGTRLTVL.

V is TRBV28 and J is TRBJ2-7; TRBD2 is a possible D gene (7 bases). CDR1 is MDHEN and CDR2 is SYDVKM in the germline V gene. This CDR3 is 15 amino acids long. V dropped 3 bases and J dropped 0 bases, with 12 bases sitting between them. Here the CDR3 reads CASSLGGADSYEQYF. CDR3 coding DNA: TGTGCCAGCAGTTTGGGGGGGGCAGACTCCTACGAGCAGTACTTC.

The gene calls are TRBV7-3 and TRBJ2-3; 8 bases are a match to TRBD2. J lost 6 bases, V lost 9 bases, and 8 bases had no gene match. The length of the CDR3 is 13 residues. Germline assignment: CDR1 SGHTA and CDR2 FQGTGA. In DNA form, the CDR3 reads TGTGCCAGTTCACTAGCGGTGATGGATACGCAGTATTTT. Translated: CASSLAVMDTQYF.

The rearrangement joins TRBV19 to TRBJ1-1; tentative D call: TRBD1 (5 bases). The CDR3 totals 13 residues. In germline, CDR1 is LNHDA, CDR2 SQIVND (reference sequence). V lost 5 bases and J lost 2, with 9 bases in between. This chain's CDR3 is CASSRTGNTEAFF. In DNA, the CDR3 is TGTGCCAGTAGTCGTACAGGCAACACTGAAGCTTTCTTT.

The chain couples TRBV5-6 to TRBJ2-7, with TRBD2 as a possible D gene (6 bases). Trimming cost V 0 bases and J 7 bases, with 11 bases left between them. CDR3 length: 13 residues. Germline V lookup: CDR1 SGHDT, CDR2 YYEEEE. CDR3 protein: CASSLEAGGEQYF. Written as DNA, the CDR3 is TGTGCCAGCAGCTTGGAGGCAGGAGGGGAGCAGTACTTC.

As concerns this clone: This same CDR3 is encoded by further DNA sequences in the sample. V is TRBV5-1 and J is TRBJ2-6; D not resolved. The CDR3 has 15 amino acids. Trimming cost V 0 bases and J 2 bases, with 6 bases left between them. Germline values: CDR1 SGHRS, CDR2 YFSETQ. The CDR3 protein is CASSLAGTGANVLTF. CDR3 coding DNA: TGCGCCAGCAGCTTGGCAGGTACTGGGGCCAACGTCCTGACTTTC.

Remarks on this clone: One end of the junction does not line up with germline, which may come from a read error. The chain joins TRBV7-3 to TRBJ2-1; possibly TRBD1 or TRBD2 for D (7 bases each). Germline assignment: CDR1 SGHTA and CDR2 FQGTGA. CDR3 length: 13 amino acids. The CDR3 is CASSLTGEGEQFF. CDR3 coding DNA: TGTGCCAGCAGCCTAACAGGGGAGGGTGAGCAGTTCTTC.

This sequence joins TRBV24-1 and TRBJ1-1; 9 nucleotides match TRBD1. Trimming removed 5 bases from V and 1 base from J; junction bases left unmatched: 4. CDR3 length equals 15 residues. The V gene's germline CDR1 is KGHDR and CDR2 SFDVKD. The CDR3 bases are TGTGCCACCAGTGCGGGGGACAGGGCGAACACTGAAGCTTTCTTT. Its translation: CATSAGDRANTEAFF.

This chain connects TRBV7-6 to TRBJ1-1; the match to TRBD1 covers 7 bases. The length of the CDR3 is 15 residues. Germline V CDR1 and CDR2: SGHVS, FNYEAQ. The V segment lost 3 bases and the J segment 1 base; nucleotides outside the gene matches: 5. The CDR3 region is CASSFNRGPNTEAFF. CDR3 nucleotides: TGTGCCAGCAGCTTTAACAGGGGACCGAACACTGAAGCTTTCTTT. Together with reference TRBV7-6 and TRBJ1-1, the CDR3 gives the full variable domain: GAGVSQSPRYKVTKRGQDVALRCDPISGHVSLYWYRQALGQGPEFLTYFNYEAQQDKSGLPNDRFSAERPEGSISTLTIQRTEQRDSAMYRCASSFNRGPNTEAFFGQGTRLTVV.

The rearrangement uses TRBV5-6 and TRBJ2-3; 7 nucleotides match TRBD2. This CDR3 spans 16 amino acids. Trimming took 4 bases from V and 2 from J; bases not matched to a gene: 10. In germline, CDR1 is SGHDT, CDR2 YYEEEE. The CDR3 coding sequence is TGTGCCAGCAGCACGGGGAGGGGACTACTCACAGATACGCAGTATTTT. Encoded protein: CASSTGRGLLTDTQYF. The full variable domain, completed using reference TRBV5-6 and TRBJ2-3, is DAGVTQSPTHLIKTRGQQVTLRCSPKSGHDTVSWYQQALGQGPQFIFQYYEEEERQRGNFPDRFSGHQFPNYSSELNVNALLLGDSALYLCASSTGRGLLTDTQYFGPGTRLTVL.

The rearrangement uses TRBV10-3 and TRBJ1-1, with 7 bases fitting TRBD1. Germline CDR1 and CDR2: ENHRY and SYGVKD. The CDR3 contains 13 residues. After removal of 2 bases from V and 8 bases from J, the junction contained 5 bases not matched to a gene. The CDR3 sequence: CAISERQGSEAFF. CDR3 DNA: TGTGCCATCAGTGAGCGACAGGGCTCCGAAGCTTTCTTT.

The rearrangement links TRBV9 to TRBJ1-2, with 9 bases aligning to TRBD1. The CDR3 totals 14 residues. CDR1 and CDR2 (germline): SGDLS, YYNGEE. The V and J ends lost 4 bases and 7 bases, in that order; junction bases with no gene match: 8. The CDR3 loop is CASSPGQGMGGYTF. CDR3 in DNA: TGTGCCAGCAGCCCCGGACAGGGGATGGGTGGCTACACCTTC.

The genes are TRBV5-8 and TRBJ1-3; no firm D call. Germline-derived CDR1 and CDR2 are SGHTS and YDEGEE. The CDR3 runs to 15 residues. The V gene lost 0 bases and the J gene lost 0 bases, with 7 bases spanning the gap. The DNA for the CDR3 is TGTGCCAGCAGCTTGGCATGGCACTCTGGAAACACCATATATTTT. This sequence encodes CASSLAWHSGNTIYF.

This chain uses TRBV10-2 with TRBJ1-2; weak D call: TRBD1 (5 bases). Trimming took 0 bases from V and 7 from J, leaving 12 bases between them. The CDR3 is 14 residues long. CDR1 WSHSY and CDR2 SAAADI come from the germline V gene. This CDR3 is CASSESGGGFGYTF. CDR3 coding DNA: TGCGCCAGCAGTGAGTCGGGGGGAGGTTTTGGCTACACCTTC.